This T cell receptor (beta chain) derives from a study of blood T cell repertoires in COVID-19. Participants' reported clinical history set cohort assignment. V was trimmed by 5 bases and J by 6 bases, leaving 7 bases between them. Germline CDR1 reads KGHDR; CDR2 reads SFDVKD. This CDR3 is 12 amino acids long. The method was immunoSEQ multiplex PCR; TCRdb's version includes in-frame clones alone and lacks a portion of them. This table has roughly 300,000 clones, around 90% appearing once. This sequence originates from a woman in her thirties who had recovered from COVID-19. The V and J genes are TRBV24-1 and TRBJ2-1; TRBD2 is a possible D gene (5 bases). Sequenced sample: PBMCs or T cells enriched from blood (not recorded which). For the CDR3, the DNA is TGTGCCACCAGTGCTCTAGCCAATGAGCAGTTCTTC. Protein product: CATSALANEQFF.